The rows below give T cell receptor beta chains drawn from one sample of a study of cytomegalovirus exposure and HLA in healthy donors. Libraries were prepared by immunoSEQ multiplex PCR; TCRdb keeps only in-frame clonotypes and omits some of them. Of around 250,000 clones detected, nearly 95% appear once; the ten largest clones hold about 1.7%. Sequences were obtained from PBMCs. These receptors all come from a girl aged 2-10 years in good health and CMV-seronegative. CDR3s leave out the opening cysteine and the closing phenylalanine or tryptophan.

v_call	cdr3_aa
TRBV28	ASSPRQGQPQH
TRBV6-1	ASSEGGGTGGYT
TRBV25-1	ASSESGGGSNQPQH
TRBV18	ASSRYLAGSPYEQY
TRBV28	ASSSPPDSGGEQY
TRBV6-6	ASSHGTDRQAF
TRBV10-2	ASSERVGNTEAF
TRBV4-1	ASSQETGTYEQY
TRBV19	ASSMRQISNQPQH
TRBV6-6	ASRVAGVSTDTQY
TRBV5-4	ASSFGTSGTEQY
TRBV21-1	ASSTYEQY
TRBV7-8	ASSLTGNTEAF
TRBV2	ASNNWGGLNTIY
TRBV11-2	ASSLDQVPPEAF
TRBV29-1	SVGGGGGYNEQF
TRBV7-8	ASSPTGEGYEQY
TRBV7-9	ASSLDRGLAGGHEQY
TRBV7-8	ASSSVRGYTDTQY
TRBV18	ASSPRRVWGYEQY
TRBV6-5	ASSDGPSGGYT
TRBV2	ASSERTSLYEQY
TRBV5-4	ASSPGTSGRATLYEQY
TRBV18	ASSPGGPYEQY
TRBV18	ASSPLTGGSSYEQY